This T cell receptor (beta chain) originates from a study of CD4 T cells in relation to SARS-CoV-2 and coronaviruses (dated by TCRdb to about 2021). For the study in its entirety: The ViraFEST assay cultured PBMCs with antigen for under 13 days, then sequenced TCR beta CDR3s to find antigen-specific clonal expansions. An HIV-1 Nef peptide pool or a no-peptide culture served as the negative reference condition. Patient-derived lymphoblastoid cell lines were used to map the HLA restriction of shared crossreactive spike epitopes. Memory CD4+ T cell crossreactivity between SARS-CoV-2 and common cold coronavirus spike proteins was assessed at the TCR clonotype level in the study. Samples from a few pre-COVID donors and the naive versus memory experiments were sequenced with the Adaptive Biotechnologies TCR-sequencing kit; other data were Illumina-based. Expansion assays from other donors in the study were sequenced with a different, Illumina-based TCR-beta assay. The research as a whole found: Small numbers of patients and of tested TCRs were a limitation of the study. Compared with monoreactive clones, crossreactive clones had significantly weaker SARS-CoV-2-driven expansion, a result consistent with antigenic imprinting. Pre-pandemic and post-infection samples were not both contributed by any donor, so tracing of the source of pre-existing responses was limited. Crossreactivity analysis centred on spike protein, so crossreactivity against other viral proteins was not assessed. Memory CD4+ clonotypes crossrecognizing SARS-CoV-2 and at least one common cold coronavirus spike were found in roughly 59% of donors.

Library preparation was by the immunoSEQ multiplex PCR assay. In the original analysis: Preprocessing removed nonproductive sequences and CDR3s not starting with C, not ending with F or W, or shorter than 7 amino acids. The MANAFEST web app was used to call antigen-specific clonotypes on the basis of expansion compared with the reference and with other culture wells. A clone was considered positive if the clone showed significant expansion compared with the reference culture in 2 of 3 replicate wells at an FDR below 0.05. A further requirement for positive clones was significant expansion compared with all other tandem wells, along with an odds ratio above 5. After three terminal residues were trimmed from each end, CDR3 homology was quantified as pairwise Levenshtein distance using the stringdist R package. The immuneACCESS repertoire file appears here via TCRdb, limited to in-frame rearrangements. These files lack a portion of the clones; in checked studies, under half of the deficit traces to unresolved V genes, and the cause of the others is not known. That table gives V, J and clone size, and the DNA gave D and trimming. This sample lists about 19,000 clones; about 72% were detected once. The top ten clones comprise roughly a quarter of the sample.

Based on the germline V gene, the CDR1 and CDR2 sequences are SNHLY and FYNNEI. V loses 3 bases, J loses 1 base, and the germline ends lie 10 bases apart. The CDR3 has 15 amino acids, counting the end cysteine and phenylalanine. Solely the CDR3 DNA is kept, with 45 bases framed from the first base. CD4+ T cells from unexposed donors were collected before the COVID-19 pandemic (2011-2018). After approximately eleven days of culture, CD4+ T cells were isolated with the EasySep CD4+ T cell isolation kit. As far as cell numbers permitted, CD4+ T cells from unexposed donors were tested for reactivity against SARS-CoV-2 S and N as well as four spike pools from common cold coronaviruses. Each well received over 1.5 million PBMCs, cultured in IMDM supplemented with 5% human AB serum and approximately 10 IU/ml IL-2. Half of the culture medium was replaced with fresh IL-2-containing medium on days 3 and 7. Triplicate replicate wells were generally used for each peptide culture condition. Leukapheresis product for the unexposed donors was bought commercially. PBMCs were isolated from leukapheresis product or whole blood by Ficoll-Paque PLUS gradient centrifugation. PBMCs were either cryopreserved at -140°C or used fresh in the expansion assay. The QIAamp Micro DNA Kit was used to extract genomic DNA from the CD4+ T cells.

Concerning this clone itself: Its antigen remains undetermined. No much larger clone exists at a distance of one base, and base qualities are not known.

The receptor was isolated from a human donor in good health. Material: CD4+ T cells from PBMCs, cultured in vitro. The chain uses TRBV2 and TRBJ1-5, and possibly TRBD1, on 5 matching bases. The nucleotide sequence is TGTGCCAGCAGTGACGTCAGGGCGAGCAATCAGCCCCAGCATTTT. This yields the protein CASSDVRASNQPQHF.